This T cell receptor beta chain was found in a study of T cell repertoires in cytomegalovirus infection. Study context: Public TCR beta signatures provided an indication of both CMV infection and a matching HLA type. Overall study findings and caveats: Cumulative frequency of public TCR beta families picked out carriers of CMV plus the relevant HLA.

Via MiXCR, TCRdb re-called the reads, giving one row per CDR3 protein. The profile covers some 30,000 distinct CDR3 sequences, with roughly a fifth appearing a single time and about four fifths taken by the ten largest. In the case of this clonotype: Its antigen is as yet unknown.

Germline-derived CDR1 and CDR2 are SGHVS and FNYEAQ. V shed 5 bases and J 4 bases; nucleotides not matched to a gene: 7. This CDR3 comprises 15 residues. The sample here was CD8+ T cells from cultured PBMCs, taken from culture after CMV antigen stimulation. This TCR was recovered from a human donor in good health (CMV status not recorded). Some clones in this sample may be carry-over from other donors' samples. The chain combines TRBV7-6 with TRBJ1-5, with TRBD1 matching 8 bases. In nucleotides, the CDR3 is TGTGCCAGCAGCCGAGGGGACAGGCTTAATCAGCCCCAGCATTTT. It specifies CASSRGDRLNQPQHF.